This entry lists 27 T cell receptor beta chains sequenced from one sample in a study of a mutant IDH1 vaccine in newly diagnosed glioma. TCRdb's copy holds only in-frame clones and misses some; the assay was immunoSEQ multiplex PCR. The table lists 60,000 to 85,000 clones, approximately 85% of them singletons. Time point here: week 23, last vaccination. With topical imiquimod, each dose of the vaccine consisted of 300 ug of mutant IDH1 20-mer peptide. No antigen is known for these receptors. The sequencing here drew on PBMCs, taken from a glioma patient whose treatment included an IDH1 peptide vaccine. The receptors were gathered from a woman aged 45 to 65 with glioma.

The V gene is TRBV7-9, the J gene TRBJ2-1; 10 bases match TRBD1. Looked up from germline, CDR1 is SEHNR and CDR2 is FQNEAQ (reference sequence). Trimming removed 4 bases from V and 8 bases from J; junction bases left unmatched: 11. This CDR3 region has 16 residues. CDR3 in DNA: TGTGCCAGCAGCTCCCACCGGGACAGGGGTAGTCATGAGCAGTTCTTC. As protein: CASSSHRDRGSHEQFF.

The chain uses TRBV4-1 and TRBJ1-6; D is unclear. The germline V and J ends were trimmed by 1 base and 9 bases, with 10 bases remaining between them. The CDR3 contains 14 residues. Germline-derived CDR1 and CDR2 are MGHRA and YSYEKL. The CDR3 here is CASSQGLRASPLHF. The CDR3 DNA reads as TGCGCCAGCAGCCAAGGATTAAGGGCTTCACCCCTCCACTTT.

V and J are TRBV5-1 and TRBJ2-2, with 7 bases identical to TRBD2. V trimming: 4 bases; J trimming: 0 bases; junction bases outside the gene matches: 3. The CDR3 spans 15 residues. Germline V gene lookup returns CDR1 SGHRS and CDR2 YFSETQ. The CDR3 region is CASSSTSANTGELFF. CDR3 DNA: TGCGCCAGCAGCAGTACTAGCGCGAACACCGGGGAGCTGTTTTTT.

This clone was seen only a few times. V is TRBV30 and J is TRBJ1-5; tentative D call: TRBD1 (6 bases). The CDR3 sequence is 13 residues long. Germline V gene sequence: CDR1 GTSNPN, CDR2 SVGIG (reference sequence). The ends were cut back, 4 bases at V and 5 bases at J, with 12 bases in the middle. This chain's CDR3 is CAWNMAGDQPQHF. The CDR3 bases are TGTGCCTGGAATATGGCAGGGGATCAGCCCCAGCATTTT.

V is TRBV9 and J is TRBJ2-2, with D unclear. From germline, CDR1 is SGDLS and CDR2 YYNGEE. Trimming removed 6 bases at V and 1 base at J, with 13 bases between. The CDR3 is made up of 15 amino acids. The chain's CDR3 is CASTAGLMNTGELFF. CDR3 DNA: TGTGCCAGCACCGCAGGCCTGATGAACACCGGGGAGCTGTTTTTT.

The V gene is TRBV6-1, the J gene TRBJ1-2; 7 bases are a match to TRBD1. The CDR3 consists of 14 residues. V lost 4 bases, J lost 3 bases, and 5 bases stayed unmatched. From germline, CDR1 is MNHNS and CDR2 SASEGT. The CDR3 spells CASSVNRGDYGYTF. The CDR3 DNA reads TGTGCCAGCAGTGTAAACAGGGGAGACTATGGCTACACCTTC.

The chain couples TRBV10-3 to TRBJ1-1, with a weak D call TRBD1 (6 bases). CDR3 length equals 13 residues. CDR1 and CDR2 from the germline V gene are ENHRY and SYGVKD. V lost 5 bases to trimming and J lost 1 base, with 8 bases between them. CDR3 in amino acids: CAISPDRNTEAFF. CDR3 in DNA: TGTGCCATCAGTCCGGACAGGAACACTGAAGCTTTCTTT.

This chain connects TRBV7-6 to TRBJ2-1; the D is unclear. The germline V gene encodes CDR1 SGHVS and CDR2 FNYEAQ. The germline V and J ends were trimmed by 8 bases and 3 bases, with 5 bases remaining between them. The CDR3 sequence is 11 residues long. The DNA of the CDR3 is TGTGCCAGCGCCCTCTACAATGAGCAGTTCTTC. It translates to CASALYNEQFF.

The V and J genes are TRBV11-1 and TRBJ2-1; D gene uncertain. The germline V gene has CDR1 SGHAT and CDR2 FQDESV (reference sequence). The germline V and J ends were trimmed by 5 bases and 6 bases, with 17 bases remaining between them. There are 15 residues in the CDR3. The CDR3 region has the DNA TGTGCCAGCAGCCGGGCGTGGATGTCGGGCAATGAGCAGTTCTTC. Translating gives CASSRAWMSGNEQFF.

This chain links TRBV30 with TRBJ2-1, with 9 nucleotides matching TRBD2. Germline V gives CDR1 GTSNPN, CDR2 SVGIG (reference sequence). V trimming: 3 bases; J trimming: 5 bases; junction bases outside the gene matches: 11. This CDR3 comprises 16 residues. CDR3 nucleotide sequence: TGTGCCTGGAGGGCCGGAGGTAGCGGGAGCCACAATGAGCAGTTCTTC. This translates into CAWRAGGSGSHNEQFF. Full variable domain (remainder filled in from reference TRBV30 and TRBJ2-1): SQTIHQWPATLVQPVGSPLSLECTVEGTSNPNLYWYRQAAGRGLQLLFYSVGIGQISSEVPQNLSASRPQDRQFILSSKKLLLSDSGFYLCAWRAGGSGSHNEQFFGPGTRLTVL.

A remark on this clone: A junction boundary mismatches the germline segment, possibly from a read error. This chain links TRBV7-7 with TRBJ2-2; D uncertain. CDR1 and CDR2 from the germline V gene are SSHAT and FNYEAQ (reference sequence). The CDR3 totals 15 residues. The CDR3 sequence: CASSRRSLGTGELFF. The CDR3 coding sequence is TGTGCTAGCAGCCGCCGGTCTCTCGGCACCGGGGAGCTGTTTTTT.

A single count supports this clone. This chain uses TRBV7-3 with TRBJ1-1; 7 positions agree with TRBD1. The CDR3 covers 15 residues. Trimming at V came to 2 bases and at J to 5 bases, leaving 8 bases not matched to a gene. CDR1 is SGHTA, CDR2 FQGTGA, per germline. The CDR3 nucleotides read TGTGCCAGCAGCTTAGGGTCCCAGGGGGGTACTGAAGCTTTCTTT. Translation gives CASSLGSQGGTEAFF.

The rearrangement uses TRBV9 and TRBJ1-3; 9 bases are a match to TRBD1. Germline CDR1 is SGDLS and CDR2 is YYNGEE. With 4 bases clipped from V and 0 bases from J, the junction kept 8 bases outside the gene matches. The CDR3 has 17 amino acids. CDR3 in amino acids: CASSPRRGQGSGNTIYF. In DNA form, the CDR3 reads TGTGCCAGCAGCCCCCGCCGGGGACAGGGCTCTGGAAACACCATATATTTT.

The genes are TRBV4-1 and TRBJ1-4; the D gene is possibly TRBD1 (6 bases). The CDR3 totals 16 residues. V gave up 3 bases and J gave up 5 bases, with 16 bases separating them. Germline values: CDR1 MGHRA, CDR2 YSYEKL. The DNA of the CDR3 is TGCGCCAGCAGCCACCGGACCCAGGGGATGAATGAAAAACTGTTTTTT. Amino acid sequence: CASSHRTQGMNEKLFF.

The rearrangement links TRBV28 to TRBJ1-5, with 7 bases aligning to TRBD1. This CDR3 region has 14 residues. V lost 7 bases and J lost 5; bases outside the gene matches: 8. Germline V gives CDR1 MDHEN, CDR2 SYDVKM. As DNA, the CDR3 is TGTGCCAGCAAACCCGGGACAGTTGATCAGCCCCAGCATTTT. The encoded protein is CASKPGTVDQPQHF.

Only one count was recorded for this clone. The chain links TRBV6-1 to TRBJ2-2; 10 bases line up with TRBD2. This CDR3 has 19 amino acids. Germline CDR1 MNHNS, CDR2 SASEGT. J was trimmed by 6 bases and V by 4 bases; bases with no gene match: 17. CDR3 DNA: TGTGCCAGCAGTGGAATTAGATACCCTAGCGGGGGAAAGGCCGGGGAGCTGTTTTTT. Amino acid sequence: CASSGIRYPSGGKAGELFF.

This chain connects TRBV9 to TRBJ2-7; D is possibly TRBD2 (6 bases). The CDR3 has 15 amino acids. V dropped 0 bases and J dropped 7 bases, with 17 bases sitting between them. Germline assignment: CDR1 SGDLS and CDR2 YYNGEE. In nucleotides, the CDR3 is TGTGCCAGCAGCGTAGGTTTAGCGGCCGGGGGTGAGCAGTACTTC. Translated, it gives CASSVGLAAGGEQYF.

The rearrangement uses TRBV6-5 and TRBJ1-2; D gene uncertain. Germline V gene data show CDR1 as MNHEY and CDR2 as SVGAGI. Between the trimmed V and J ends, which lost 2 bases and 9 bases, there was a span of 16 bases. The CDR3 has 14 amino acids. The CDR3 sequence is CASSYRTASGSYTF. DNA for the CDR3: TGTGCCAGCAGTTACCGGACCGCCTCGGGGAGCTACACCTTC.

This chain uses TRBV15 with TRBJ2-7, with D possibly being TRBD2 (6 bases). The CDR3 is made up of 16 amino acids. Looked up from germline, CDR1 is LNHNV and CDR2 is YYDKDF (reference sequence). Trimming took off 0 bases at V and 5 bases at J, with 17 bases between the two ends. Here the CDR3 DNA reads TGTGCCACCAGCAGAGATGGAGGTCGGGGGTACCACGAGCAGTACTTC. Its protein product is CATSRDGGRGYHEQYF.

This chain connects TRBV7-9 to TRBJ2-3; no reliable D call. The V and J ends lost 5 bases and 6 bases respectively, with 12 bases between them. The CDR3 contains 13 residues. The germline V gene encodes CDR1 SEHNR and CDR2 FQNEAQ (reference sequence). CDR3 sequence (DNA): TGTGCCAGCAGCCCAAGTCCCAGGGATACGCAGTATTTT. Amino acids: CASSPSPRDTQYF. The variable domain in full, with the rest retrieved from reference TRBV7-9 and TRBJ2-3, is DTGVSQNPRHKITKRGQNVTFRCDPISEHNRLYWYRQTLGQGPEFLTYFQNEAQLEKSRLLSDRFSAERPKGSFSTLEIQRTEQGDSAMYLCASSPSPRDTQYFGPGTRLTVL.

This clone appeared once. The chain employs TRBV14 and TRBJ2-7; a weak D match, TRBD2 (5 bases). This CDR3 is built from 13 residues. V was pared by 6 bases and J by 7 bases, with 16 bases between. Germline lookup yields CDR1 SGHDN and CDR2 FVKESK. CDR3 DNA sequence: TGTGCCAGCAGGGAGAACCCGAGGGCAGAGCAGTACTTC. Its protein product is CASRENPRAEQYF.

For the CDR3, the DNA is TGCGCCAGCAGCTTGGGGCGCGGGCGTGAGACCCAGTACTTC. This translates into CASSLGRGRETQYF. The chain couples TRBV5-1 to TRBJ2-5; maybe TRBD2 (5 bases). The V gene's germline CDR1 is SGHRS and CDR2 YFSETQ. There are 14 residues in the CDR3. With 0 bases removed from V and 5 bases from J, the gap between germline ends came to 11 bases.

The chain has TRBV6-6 and TRBJ2-5; 8 bases agree with TRBD1. The CDR3 contains 14 residues. The ends lost 2 bases at V and 4 bases at J; junction bases unmatched: 3. CDR1 MNHNY and CDR2 SVGAGI come from the germline V gene (reference sequence). In DNA form, the CDR3 reads TGTGCCAGCAGTTACCCCGGGACAGGAGAGACCCAGTACTTC. Translation: CASSYPGTGETQYF.

This chain connects TRBV7-2 to TRBJ2-7; D possibly corresponds to TRBD1 (5 bases). CDR1 and CDR2 (germline): SGHTA, FQGNSA. The V end lost 5 bases, the J end lost 4 bases, and 18 bases lay between the germline ends. The CDR3 length is 15 residues. The CDR3 protein is CASSRPQGSWYEQYF. CDR3 DNA sequence: TGTGCCAGCAGCCGCCCCCAGGGATCGTGGTACGAGCAGTACTTC.

The chain has TRBV27 and TRBJ2-7; 11 bases agree with TRBD2. CDR3 length: 18 amino acids. Looked up from germline, CDR1 is MNHEY and CDR2 is SMNVEV (reference sequence). Germline trimming cut 1 base from V and 0 bases from J; bases unmatched to any gene: 8. The CDR3 loop reads CASSLWGLAARSSYEQYF. Written as DNA, the CDR3 is TGTGCCAGCAGTTTATGGGGACTAGCGGCACGTAGCTCCTACGAGCAGTACTTC.

The chain links TRBV7-2 to TRBJ2-5, with unresolved D. CDR1 SGHTA and CDR2 FQGNSA come from the germline V gene. CDR3 length: 13 residues. Deletions cut 2 bases from V and 2 bases from J, with 6 bases between. CDR3 nucleotides: TGTGCCAGCAGCTTAAGGGAACAAGAGACCCAGTACTTC. This encodes CASSLREQETQYF.

The chain recombines TRBV6-1 with TRBJ1-2; D is unclear. CDR1 is MNHNS, CDR2 SASEGT, per germline. Trimming took 2 bases from V and 4 from J, leaving 11 bases between them. The CDR3 is 14 amino acids. The CDR3 DNA sequence: TGTGCCAGCAGTGAAACGGGCGGCGTCTATGGCTACACCTTC. The encoded protein is CASSETGGVYGYTF.